These 5 T cell receptor beta chains share one sample of origin, sequenced in a study of naive and memory T cell subsets. The beta constant-region primer was an equimolar mix of two oligonucleotides covering TRBC1 and TRBC2. Each CDR3 protein is one row after TCRdb ran MiXCR on the UMI-ligation and nested PCR reads. The sample contains approximately 89,000 distinct CDR3 sequences, about 6.5% of which appear only once. Source material: central memory CD4+ T cells from blood. Receptors originate from a human donor in good health.

This clonotype was counted at least ten times. This chain links TRBV12-3 or TRBV12-4 with TRBJ1-4; 8 nucleotides agree with TRBD1. Trimming took 6 bases from V and 3 from J; bases not matched to a gene: 3. This CDR3 has 14 residues. The CDR3: CASSPTGANEKLFF. The CDR3 DNA reads TGTGCCAGCAGCCCGACAGGGGCTAATGAAAAACTGTTTTTT.

The sample holds a few counts of this clonotype. The chain is built from TRBV7-9 and TRBJ1-3; 7 nucleotides agree with TRBD1. The CDR3 runs 13 residues. J gave up 6 bases and V 4 bases, and 3 bases lay outside the gene matches. CDR1 and CDR2 from the germline V gene are SEHNR and FQNEAQ (reference sequence). CDR3 loop: CASSSTGVNTIYF. In DNA form, the CDR3 reads TGTGCCAGCAGCTCAACAGGGGTAAACACCATATATTTT.

The sample holds many counts of this clonotype. The J gene is TRBJ1-1, the V gene TRBV18, with unresolved D. Germline-derived CDR1 and CDR2 are KGHSH and LQKENI. CDR3 length equals 13 residues. V was cut by 3 bases and J by 2 bases, with 7 bases left in between. CDR3 coding DNA: TGTGCCAGCTCACCTGACCAAAACACTGAAGCTTTCTTT. It translates to CASSPDQNTEAFF. The full variable domain, in which reference TRBV18 and TRBJ1-1 provide the parts outside the CDR3, is NAGVMQNPRHLVRRRGQEARLRCSPMKGHSHVYWYRQLPEEGLKFMVYLQKENIIDESGMPKERFSAEFPKEGPSILRIQQVVRGDSAAYFCASSPDQNTEAFFGQGTRLTVV.

V and J are TRBV27 and TRBJ2-3; 8 nucleotides match TRBD2. Germline assignment: CDR1 MNHEY and CDR2 SMNVEV (reference sequence). V dropped 6 bases and J dropped 5; count of bases not matched to a gene: 13. This CDR3 comprises 16 residues. Here the CDR3 DNA reads TGTGCCAGCAGCCGAACGGGGGGGCCATGGGTAGATACGCAGTATTTT. Translated, it gives CASSRTGGPWVDTQYF.

Ten or more counts support this clonotype. The chain links TRBV6-1 to TRBJ1-4, with D unclear. CDR1 MNHNS and CDR2 SASEGT come from the germline V gene. CDR3 length equals 13 residues. V gave up 6 bases and J gave up 8 bases, with 13 bases separating them. CDR3 nucleotide sequence: TGTGCCAGCAGCCTGGCGGATCAGGAAAAACTGTTTTTT. Protein: CASSLADQEKLFF.